This T cell receptor beta chain was found in a study of T cell responses to AZD1222 COVID-19 vaccine. The study's findings and limits: Just a handful of AZD1222 recipients tested seropositive at baseline.

In regard to this clone: What it binds is not known.

TCRdb's table, derived via immunoSEQ multiplex PCR, lists solely in-frame clones and lacks some. In the table there are about 99,000 clones, over 85% of which are singletons. The CDR3 is made up of 15 amino acids. CDR1 is SEHNR and CDR2 is FQNEAQ in the germline V gene (reference sequence). V lost 4 bases to trimming and J lost 10 bases; unmatched junction nucleotides: 8. The source material was peripheral blood, sampled on day 0 of AZD1222 vaccination. J is TRBJ2-1 and V is TRBV7-9; 12 nucleotides agree with TRBD1. This clonotype was obtained from an adult in good health. CDR3 DNA: TGTGCCAGCAGCTACCGGGACAGGGGGCAACGGGAGCAGTTCTTC. Protein: CASSYRDRGQREQFF.